The sequence of this T cell receptor beta chain was determined in a study of post-analysis software for immune sequencing data. Study observations and caveats: Under F measure analysis, samples from one preparation batch co-clustered strongly. Patients used about five TRBV segments, including TRBV5-6, TRBV5-1 and TRBV20-1, more often than controls. Controls significantly exceeded multiple sclerosis patients in normalized Chao1 diversity.

The TCR beta cDNA libraries carried unique molecular identifiers. The T cell input of roughly 1 to 11 million gave around 540,000 cDNA molecules. A single record per CDR3 protein comes from TCRdb applying MiXCR to the PCR reads. The table has approximately 730,000 distinct CDR3 sequences, around 27% seen once; the top ten hold around 0.55%. CDR3 length: 18 residues. Germline CDR1 and CDR2: ENHRY and SYGVKD. Trimming cost V 7 bases and J 1 base; bases outside gene matches: 11. The table lists this clonotype with many counts. The antigen is undetermined. This sequence joins TRBV10-3 and TRBJ2-3; 13 bases fit TRBD2. Sequencing was performed on blood. The TCR was taken from a girl aged 5 to 17 with multiple sclerosis. The CDR3, as DNA: TGTGCCATCACCGGACTAGCGGGAGCTTCATCCCGCACAGATACGCAGTATTTT. Its protein is CAITGLAGASSRTDTQYF.